This T cell receptor (beta chain) was sequenced in a study of EBV T-cell therapy then PD-1 blockade in nasopharyngeal carcinoma. TCRdb keeps only in-frame clones here, not all; method: immunoSEQ multiplex PCR. The sample has roughly 22,000 clones, about 79% seen once. A word on this clone: Antigen specificity is unknown.

Treatment denoted: AdE1-LMPpoly-expanded autologous EBV-specific T-cell therapy followed by anti-PD-1 nivolumab. Trimming shortened V by 1 base and J by 6 bases, and 6 bases separated the two germline ends. CDR1 is SGHAT, CDR2 FQNNGV, per germline. CDR3 length: 12 amino acids. The sequence was collected from a man between 40 and 49 years old with nasopharyngeal carcinoma. This rearrangement joins TRBV11-2 to TRBJ1-1; D gene ambiguous. Sequenced material: CD8+ T cells from blood, taken at day -245 from a patient whose treatment included autologous EBV-specific T cells and nivolumab. The CDR3 loop reads CASSLAISEAFF. CDR3 sequence (DNA): TGTGCCAGCAGCTTAGCCATCTCTGAAGCTTTCTTT. The full variable domain, with the rest looked up from reference TRBV11-2 and TRBJ1-1, is EAGVAQSPRYKIIEKRQSVAFWCNPISGHATLYWYQQILGQGPKLLIQFQNNGVVDDSQLPKDRFSAERLKGVDSTLKIQPAKLEDSAVYLCASSLAISEAFFGQGTRLTVV.